A selection of T cell receptor beta chains follows, all from one sample in a study of Graves' ophthalmopathy and Graves' hyperthyroidism. MiXCR was run by TCRdb on the multiplex PCR reads, yielding one entry per CDR3 protein. The sample lists 200,000 to 300,000 distinct CDR3 sequences, about 46% occurring once. The sequencing input was peripheral blood. These receptors were collected from an adult man with Graves' ophthalmopathy. Both conserved end residues are part of each CDR3. Fields, in order: V gene, clone size, D gene, J gene, CDR3 DNA, CDR3 protein. The D gene is left open where the match is weak. Size tells how often a clone was seen (once, few, many) or the class of an expanded clone, and some rows leave it out.

TRBV6-5	.	.	TRBJ2-7	TGTGCCAGCTTGGTCTGGGGGGTTGGGAGCTCCTACGAGCAGTACTTC	CASLVWGVGSSYEQYF
TRBV12-3/TRBV12-4	few	.	TRBJ2-5	TGTGCCAGCAGCTCCCGGACAGACCAAGAGACCCAGTACTTC	CASSSRTDQETQYF
TRBV7-3	.	TRBD2	TRBJ2-2	TGTGCCAGCAGCCCCCGGGCTAGCGGGGGGGGGAACACCGGGGAGCTGTTTTTT	CASSPRASGGGNTGELFF
TRBV5-6	once	.	TRBJ1-1	TGTGCCAGCAGCTTGACAGGGAGCCCTGAAGCTTTCTTT	CASSLTGSPEAFF
TRBV29-1	.	.	TRBJ2-7	TGCAGCTTAGGGGCCCAGGGGCTACCTTACGAGCAGTACTTC	CSLGAQGLPYEQYF
TRBV5-1	few	.	TRBJ1-2	TGCGCCAGCAGCTTGGCGGCGCCGGCCAACTCGGATGGCTACACCTTC	CASSLAAPANSDGYTF
TRBV6-5	few	.	TRBJ2-5	TGTGCCAGCACTACCCTGGGCGGAGAGACCCAGTACTTC	CASTTLGGETQYF
TRBV15	many	.	TRBJ1-2	TGTGCCACCAGCAGGACCTATGGCTACACCTTC	CATSRTYGYTF
TRBV20-1	.	TRBD1	TRBJ2-1	TGCAGTGCTAGAGATACGGGACAGGGGGCCGATGAGCAGTTCTTC	CSARDTGQGADEQFF
TRBV5-8	.	.	TRBJ1-2	TGTGCCAGCAGCTTGCTTAGGGCGATCTATGGCTACACCTTC	CASSLLRAIYGYTF
TRBV20-1	.	TRBD1	TRBJ1-1	TGCAGTGCCCTACCGACAGGGGGCGTGTTGAACACTGAAGCTTTCTTT	CSALPTGGVLNTEAFF
TRBV7-2	.	TRBD2	TRBJ2-2	TGTGCCAGCAGCACCGGGGGGGGGGTCACCGGGGAGCTGTTTTTT	CASSTGGGVTGELFF
TRBV7-8	.	TRBD2	TRBJ2-7	TGTGCCAGCAGCTTAGATCTAGCGGGAGGGCCTGACGACGAGCAGTACTTC	CASSLDLAGGPDDEQYF
TRBV2	.	.	TRBJ2-5	TGTGCCAGCAGTTTGGGGGGAGCAGGGCCCCGGGAGACCCAGTACTTC	CASSLGGAGPRETQYF
TRBV5-5	.	TRBD1	TRBJ1-3	TGTGCCAGCAGCGCGACAGGGACACTCCGAAACTCTGGAAACACCATATATTTT	CASSATGTLRNSGNTIYF
TRBV7-9	many	.	TRBJ1-1	TGTGCCAGCAGCTTAGAACAGGGCACTGAAGCTTTCTTT	CASSLEQGTEAFF
TRBV19	.	.	TRBJ2-2	TGTGCCAGTAGACTCACAGCGAACACCGGGGAGCTGTTTTTT	CASRLTANTGELFF
TRBV2	.	.	TRBJ2-5	TGTGCCAGCAGTCCTCCCGGAGTGGAGACCCAGTACTTC	CASSPPGVETQYF
TRBV10-3	many	.	TRBJ1-1	TGTGCCATCAGTGGGGGCCTTAACACTGAAGCTTTCTTT	CAISGGLNTEAFF
TRBV12-3/TRBV12-4	.	.	TRBJ2-5	TGTGCCAGCAGTCCGAAAGGGATAGGGCATCAGCCCCAGTACTTC	CASSPKGIGHQPQYF
TRBV24-1	.	TRBD1	TRBJ1-2	TGTGCCACCAGTGATCCCCGGGACAGGGTGCCCTATGGCTACACCTTC	CATSDPRDRVPYGYTF
TRBV25-1	.	.	TRBJ2-7	TGTGCCAGCAGCGTATCCGGGACGAGCTCCTACGAGCAGTACTTC	CASSVSGTSSYEQYF
TRBV2	.	.	TRBJ1-6	TGTGCCAGCAGTTTTGACGGAGATAATTCACCCCTCCACTTT	CASSFDGDNSPLHF
TRBV6-1	many	TRBD1	TRBJ1-2	TGTGCCAGCAGCGACACCGGGACAGGGAACGGCTACACCTTC	CASSDTGTGNGYTF
TRBV19	.	.	TRBJ2-2	TGTGCCTCGAATCGCGCTACCACCGGGGAGCTGTTTTTT	CASNRATTGELFF
TRBV7-2	.	.	TRBJ1-4	TGTGCCAGCAGCTTAATGGCCCTACAAGAAAAACTGTTTTTT	CASSLMALQEKLFF
TRBV7-3	.	.	TRBJ1-1	TGTGCCAGCAGCTTGGGGGTTAAAACTGAAGCTTTCTTT	CASSLGVKTEAFF
TRBV29-1	.	.	TRBJ2-2	TGCAGCAGTTCCGGGGAGCTGTTTTTT	CSSSGELFF
TRBV6-2/TRBV6-3	.	.	TRBJ2-7	TGTGCCAGCAGGTGGGACTTCCCCTACGAGCAGTACTTC	CASRWDFPYEQYF
TRBV7-9	.	.	TRBJ1-2	TGTGCCAGCAGTCTCAGGACTCTCCCCTATGGCTACACCTTC	CASSLRTLPYGYTF
TRBV20-1	.	TRBD1	TRBJ1-2	TGCAGTGCTAGAGGACAGGGAGAGGGCTACACCTTC	CSARGQGEGYTF
TRBV5-1	many	.	TRBJ2-2	TGCGCCAGCACCGAAATCTCAGTGAACACCGGGGAGCTGTTTTTT	CASTEISVNTGELFF
TRBV7-8	.	.	TRBJ1-2	TGTGCCAGCTCACCACTTTTGGAAGGTCCGGACACCTTC	CASSPLLEGPDTF
TRBV29-1	.	.	TRBJ1-1	TGCAGCGTTCGCGGCTCTAACACTGAAGCTTTCTTT	CSVRGSNTEAFF
TRBV20-1	few	.	TRBJ1-1	TGCAGTGCTAGCCAGGGGAGATCTGAAGCTTTCTTT	CSASQGRSEAFF
TRBV12-3/TRBV12-4	.	TRBD1	TRBJ1-2	TGTGCCAGCTATCGGCAGGGACAGGGAGATGGCTACACCTTC	CASYRQGQGDGYTF
TRBV2	.	TRBD1	TRBJ2-2	TGTGCCAGCAGCGGGACAGGGTCGGACACCGGGGAGCTGTTTTTT	CASSGTGSDTGELFF
TRBV12-3/TRBV12-4	.	TRBD2	TRBJ2-7	TGTGCCAGCAGTCCTACCAGCGGGGGCCCTGGGGAGCAGTACTTC	CASSPTSGGPGEQYF
TRBV19	.	TRBD1	TRBJ2-7	TGTGCCAGTAGTAACATGGGACAGTCCTACGAGCAGTACTTC	CASSNMGQSYEQYF
TRBV18	.	TRBD1	TRBJ2-7	TGTGCCAGCTCACCCGGGACAGGGAGAGGCGAGCAGTACTTC	CASSPGTGRGEQYF
TRBV4-1	.	.	TRBJ1-5	TGCGCCAGCAGCCAAGATAGGCAGCTACAGCCCCAGCATTTT	CASSQDRQLQPQHF
TRBV19	.	.	TRBJ1-5	TGTGCCAGTAGTATGGAGGGTGAGGTAAGGCCCCAGCATTTT	CASSMEGEVRPQHF
TRBV7-2	.	.	TRBJ1-6	TGTGCCAGCAGCCCGGGGGGTAGGGGTTCACCCCTCCACTTT	CASSPGGRGSPLHF
TRBV7-2	.	.	TRBJ2-7	TGTGCCAGCAGCTTAGAAGCGGCCGACTACGAGCAGTACTTC	CASSLEAADYEQYF
TRBV20-1	few	.	TRBJ2-5	TGCAGTGCATCCGTGGGTCAAGAGACCCAGTACTTC	CSASVGQETQYF
TRBV2	.	TRBD2	TRBJ2-7	TGCGCCAGCAGCCTAGTGGGGGGGAATGAGCAGTACTTC	CASSLVGGNEQYF
TRBV20-1	.	.	TRBJ1-2	TGCAGTGCTAGGCCAGGGCAACCCTATGGCTACACCTTC	CSARPGQPYGYTF
TRBV2	few	.	TRBJ2-5	TGTGCCAGCACGGTTAGGGGACAAGAGACCCAGTACTTC	CASTVRGQETQYF
TRBV5-1	.	TRBD1	TRBJ1-1	TGCGCCAGCAGCCCCACGGACAGGCTGAACACTGAAGCTTTCTTT	CASSPTDRLNTEAFF
TRBV7-9	.	TRBD1	TRBJ1-2	TGTGCCAGCAGCTTAGAGGGGACAGGGTTTGGCTACACCTTC	CASSLEGTGFGYTF
TRBV19	few	.	TRBJ1-2	TGTGCCAGTACCATTACCGCACAGGGTGGTGGCTACACCTTC	CASTITAQGGGYTF
TRBV7-2	once	TRBD2	TRBJ2-5	TGTGCCAGCAGCACCCTAGCGGGGGACCAAGAGACCCAGTACTTC	CASSTLAGDQETQYF